Listed below are T cell receptor beta chains from one sample, sequenced in a study of a mutant IDH1 vaccine in newly diagnosed glioma. Assay: immunoSEQ multiplex PCR; the TCRdb copy retains only in-frame clones and omits some. The data show around 92,000 clones, 83% seen once. This specimen consisted of PBMCs, obtained from a glioma patient treated with radiotherapy, temozolomide or both. These receptors all come from a woman aged 50 to 60 with glioma. CDR3s include the opening cysteine and the closing phenylalanine or tryptophan. The D gene is left open where the match is weak. A clone size is listed for some rows: how often the clone was seen (once, few, many), or a class if it is expanded.

>.|.|14|TRBV6-5|TRBJ2-1
CASTKGGGLHEQFF
TGTGCCAGCACCAAGGGGGGGGGCCTCCATGAGCAGTTCTTC
>.|.|14|TRBV11-2|TRBJ2-5
CASSLDAGKETQYF
TGTGCCAGCAGCTTAGATGCGGGAAAAGAGACCCAGTACTTC
>TRBD2|.|20|TRBV15|TRBJ2-1
CATSREWVSGGTSSYNEQFF
TGTGCCACCAGCAGAGAGTGGGTTAGCGGGGGGACGAGCTCCTACAATGAGCAGTTCTTC
>TRBD1|few|16|TRBV19|TRBJ1-1
CASSIQAGTANTEAFF
TGTGCCAGTAGTATACAAGCCGGGACAGCGAACACTGAAGCTTTCTTT
>TRBD1|.|14|TRBV13|TRBJ1-1
CASSGTGEAPEAFF
TGTGCCAGCAGCGGGACAGGGGAGGCCCCTGAAGCTTTCTTT
>TRBD1|.|15|TRBV11-2|TRBJ1-5
CASSGSGDRNQPQHF
TGTGCCAGCAGCGGGTCTGGGGACAGAAATCAGCCCCAGCATTTT
>TRBD1|once|17|TRBV15|TRBJ1-2
CATSTGRRDRVDYGYTF
TGTGCCACCAGCACAGGGCGCCGGGACAGGGTGGACTATGGCTACACCTTC
>.|.|13|TRBV18|TRBJ2-7
CASSPSSSYEQYF
TGTGCCAGCTCACCGAGTTCTTCCTACGAGCAGTACTTC
>.|.|12|TRBV18|TRBJ1-1
CASSPQNTEAFF
TGTGCCAGCTCACCCCAGAACACTGAAGCTTTCTTT
>.|few|13|TRBV7-2|TRBJ1-5
CASSLTGNQPQHF
TGTGCCAGCAGCCTCACAGGGAATCAGCCCCAGCATTTT
>.|.|14|TRBV7-2|TRBJ2-3
CASSPRQGTDTQYF
TGTGCCAGCAGCCCCCGGCAGGGCACAGATACGCAGTATTTT
>.|.|16|TRBV27|TRBJ1-1
CASSLYAASGNTEAFF
TGTGCCAGCAGTCTCTACGCCGCATCGGGGAACACTGAAGCTTTCTTT
>.|few|14|TRBV29-1|TRBJ1-1
CSALPGRMNTEAFF
TGCAGCGCCCTCCCCGGGCGGATGAACACTGAAGCTTTCTTT